Following are 18 T cell receptor beta chains from one sample sequenced in a study of T cell responses to AZD1222 COVID-19 vaccine. Profiling relied on immunoSEQ multiplex PCR, and the TCRdb table lists in-frame clones only, not all of them. Among approximately 140,000 clones, approximately 90% were seen once, and the ten largest hold roughly 3.1%. Sample: peripheral blood, taken on day 0 of AZD1222 vaccination. These receptors were obtained from an adult in good health.

This chain connects TRBV4-1 to TRBJ1-2, with a tentative D call TRBD1 (5 bases). Deletions cut 4 bases from V and 8 bases from J, with 14 bases between. CDR1 and CDR2 from the germline V gene are MGHRA and YSYEKL. The CDR3 length is 13 residues. The CDR3 region has the DNA TGCGCCAGCAGCCTTACCAGGGAGGTAGGCTACACCTTC. This encodes CASSLTREVGYTF.

About this clone itself: Because the CDR3's place on the DNA is in doubt, the DNA is left out and the CDR3 is given as listed by TCRdb. The rearrangement links TRBV30 to TRBJ2-7; TRBD2 is taken as the D call from the table, unchecked against the DNA. The germline V gene encodes CDR1 GTSNPN and CDR2 SVGIG (reference sequence). With termini counted, the CDR3 has 11 amino acids. The CDR3 sequence: CAWGQGTTCYF.

This sequence joins TRBV5-6 and TRBJ2-7; D may be TRBD1 (6 bases). The CDR3 is 14 residues long. In germline, CDR1 is SGHDT, CDR2 YYEEEE. Trimming stripped 5 bases from V and 0 bases from J, with 12 bases between. In nucleotides, the CDR3 is TGTGCCAGCAGTTCACAGGGAAGCTCCTACGAGCAGTACTTC. This sequence encodes CASSSQGSSYEQYF.

This chain uses TRBV12-3 or TRBV12-4 with TRBJ2-1; D perhaps matches TRBD1 (6 bases). The CDR3 sequence is 12 residues long. V shed 2 bases and J shed 7 bases, with 6 bases lying between them. CDR3 nucleotide sequence: TGTGCCAGCAGTTTACAGGGGAATGAGCAGTTCTTC. Protein sequence: CASSLQGNEQFF.

The chain uses TRBV7-3 and TRBJ2-1; 7 positions agree with TRBD2. Unmatched junction bases numbered 11, after V lost 4 bases and J lost 8 bases. The CDR3 runs to 15 residues. Germline V gene data show CDR1 as SGHTA and CDR2 as FQGTGA. The CDR3 coding sequence is TGTGCCAGCAGCTCCTCGTGGGAGGGCTTCGATGAGCAGTTCTTC. Its translation is CASSSSWEGFDEQFF.

This sequence joins TRBV6-5 and TRBJ1-4; D is ambiguous. Between the trimmed V and J ends, which lost 0 bases and 4 bases, there was a span of 9 bases. The germline gives CDR1 MNHEY, CDR2 SVGAGI. CDR3 length equals 15 residues. DNA for the CDR3: TGTGCCAGCAGTTACTCCGGGAACTATAATGAAAAACTGTTTTTT. This translates into CASSYSGNYNEKLFF.

The chain carries TRBV18 and TRBJ1-6; D perhaps matches TRBD1 (5 bases). The CDR3 extends over 14 amino acids. Trimming shortened V by 3 bases and J by 8 bases, and 11 bases separated the two germline ends. The V gene's germline CDR1 is KGHSH and CDR2 LQKENI. The CDR3 bases are TGTGCCAGCTCACCGGGACCGGCTGATTCACCCCTCCACTTT. Its translation: CASSPGPADSPLHF.

The chain recombines TRBV18 with TRBJ1-6, with TRBD1 matching over 7 bases. The length of the CDR3 is 16 residues. Trimming cost V 2 bases and J 6 bases; bases outside gene matches: 7. Germline CDR1 reads KGHSH; CDR2 reads LQKENI. The CDR3 here is CASSPIQGGSNSPLHF. The CDR3 region has the DNA TGTGCCAGCTCACCAATCCAGGGGGGTTCTAATTCACCCCTCCACTTT. Variable domain in full (rest from reference TRBV18 and TRBJ1-6): NAGVMQNPRHLVRRRGQEARLRCSPMKGHSHVYWYRQLPEEGLKFMVYLQKENIIDESGMPKERFSAEFPKEGPSILRIQQVVRGDSAAYFCASSPIQGGSNSPLHFGNGTRLTVT.

This clone was seen a single time. This chain uses TRBV9 with TRBJ2-3, with D possibly being TRBD2 (6 bases). V shed 0 bases and J shed 3 bases, with 17 bases lying between them. Germline V lookup: CDR1 SGDLS, CDR2 YYNGEE. The CDR3 is made up of 17 amino acids. The CDR3 reads CASSVGVGGMGTDTQYF. CDR3 bases: TGTGCCAGCAGCGTAGGCGTCGGCGGGATGGGGACAGATACGCAGTATTTT. Combining the CDR3 with reference TRBV9 and TRBJ2-3 gives the whole variable domain DSGVTQTPKHLITATGQRVTLRCSPRSGDLSVYWYQQSLDQGLQFLIQYYNGEERAKGNILERFSAQQFPDLHSELNLSSLELGDSALYFCASSVGVGGMGTDTQYFGPGTRLTVL.

This clone was detected only once. The CDR3 reads CASSQDHLAAETQYF. The CDR3 bases are TGTGCCAGCAGCCAAGATCATTTGGCGGCAGAGACCCAGTACTTC. The rearrangement joins TRBV14 to TRBJ2-5; D ambiguous. This CDR3 has 15 amino acids. Trimming took 0 bases from V and 4 from J, leaving 12 bases between them. Germline V gene lookup returns CDR1 SGHDN and CDR2 FVKESK.

This clone was counted once. V gene TRBV5-8 combines with J gene TRBJ2-7, with a weak D call TRBD1 (6 bases). The V gene's germline CDR1 is SGHTS and CDR2 YDEGEE. The CDR3 is made up of 15 amino acids. Trimming stripped 0 bases from V and 0 bases from J, with 10 bases between. The CDR3 sequence: CASSLETGISYEQYF. The CDR3, as DNA: TGTGCCAGCAGCTTGGAGACAGGAATCTCCTACGAGCAGTACTTC.

The gene calls are TRBV4-2 and TRBJ2-7; D unclear. Deletions cut 1 base from V and 5 bases from J, with 15 bases between. The CDR3 covers 15 residues. Germline V gives CDR1 LGHNA, CDR2 YNFKEQ. DNA of the CDR3: TGTGCCAGCAGCCAAGGGGTTACGGCGGACGACGAGCAGTACTTC. Translation: CASSQGVTADDEQYF.

V usage is TRBV6-5 and J usage is TRBJ1-4; no clear D gene. CDR1 and CDR2 from the germline V gene are MNHEY and SVGAGI. This CDR3 is built from 10 residues. V was pared by 8 bases and J by 7 bases, with 5 bases between. The CDR3 DNA reads TGTGCCAGCTATGGTGAAAAACTGTTTTTT. As protein: CASYGEKLFF.

A few counts support this clone. The chain is built from TRBV18 and TRBJ2-5; TRBD2 is a possible D gene (7 bases). CDR3 length: 14 amino acids. The V end was cut by 5 bases, the J end by 0 bases, with 10 bases between. The germline CDR1 and CDR2 sequences are KGHSH and LQKENI. The CDR3 DNA sequence: TGTGCCAGCTCATGGGGGGGCAACCAAGAGACCCAGTACTTC. Translated: CASSWGGNQETQYF.

DNA of the CDR3: TGTGCCAGCAGCTTGGCTGGGGGGGCCTCAGCCAAAAACATTCAGTACTTC. It yields the protein CASSLAGGASAKNIQYF. This sequence joins TRBV9 and TRBJ2-4, with a possible D match to TRBD2 (7 bases). This CDR3 spans 17 amino acids. Germline lookup yields CDR1 SGDLS and CDR2 YYNGEE. V lost 4 bases and J 0 bases, leaving 17 bases between the germline ends.

This clone was counted between two and nine times. The chain combines TRBV4-1 with TRBJ1-1, with 8 nucleotides matching TRBD1. The CDR3 loop spans 16 amino acids. V shed 2 bases, J shed 5 bases, and the junction held 10 bases outside the gene matches. CDR1 is MGHRA, CDR2 YSYEKL, per germline. The CDR3 DNA is TGCGCCAGCAGCCAAACACACGACAGGGGAAGGACTGAAGCTTTCTTT. Its translation is CASSQTHDRGRTEAFF.

This chain connects TRBV7-8 to TRBJ2-3, with 9 bases identical to TRBD2. Germline V gene data show CDR1 as SGHVS and CDR2 as FQNEAQ. CDR3 length: 17 amino acids. Trimming removed 5 bases from V and 4 bases from J; junction bases left unmatched: 13. The DNA for the CDR3 is TGTGCCAGCAGCCTTCCCCGCGGGGGGGCCTACTCAGATACGCAGTATTTT. Translated: CASSLPRGGAYSDTQYF.

V is TRBV3-1 (or the pseudogene TRBV3-2) and J is TRBJ1-5; D gene uncertain. The V and J ends lost 0 bases and 2 bases respectively, with 5 bases between them. Germline-derived CDR1 and CDR2 are LGHDT and YNNKEL (reference sequence). This CDR3 region has 14 residues. The CDR3 here is CASSQDPGNQPQHF. In DNA form, the CDR3 reads TGTGCCAGCAGCCAAGATCCAGGCAATCAGCCCCAGCATTTT.